The following is a TCR beta chain sequence with its context. The target antigen is unknown. Produced via immunoSEQ multiplex PCR; TCRdb's table is partial and in-frame only. The sample records around 84,000 clones, 88% being singletons. The CDR3 has 13 residues. Between the trimmed V and J ends, which lost 5 bases and 1 base, there was a span of 8 bases. CDR1 and CDR2 from the germline V gene are MNHEY and SMNVEV (reference sequence). The data were taken from a study of T cell responses to AZD1222 COVID-19 vaccine. Study-wide results and caveats: Donor demographics were predominantly white British with a female majority; clonal diversity may be underestimated. Spike as a whole was targeted by vaccine-associated CD4 TCRs, dominant at 160-218 and 743-854.

The sequences come from peripheral blood, collected on day 0 of MenACWY control vaccination. The source of this sequence is an adult in good health. This sequence joins TRBV27 and TRBJ1-2; D is unresolved. CDR3 coding DNA: TGTGCCAGCAGTCCTACAGTTAACTATGGCTACACCTTC. Translation: CASSPTVNYGYTF.